This T cell receptor (beta chain) was found in a study of cytomegalovirus exposure and HLA in healthy donors. The study's findings and limits: The HLA-A and HLA-B alleles of most subjects were reportedly predicted accurately from TCR beta sequences.

Regarding this clone: Its antigen remains unknown.

The PCR contained 60 Vbeta and 13 Jbeta primers. Assay used: immunoSEQ multiplex PCR; TCRdb lists only in-frame clones, some missing. This sample has some 98,000 clones, with more than 60% found just once. Germline trimming cut 10 bases from V and 6 bases from J; bases unmatched to any gene: 11. This CDR3 has 16 residues. Germline CDR1 MRHNA, CDR2 SNTAGT. Sample: PBMCs. The source of this sequence is a man aged 45 to 65 in good health and CMV-seronegative. The chain has TRBV6-4 and TRBJ2-1; the match to TRBD2 covers 14 bases. The CDR3 sequence is CATSQSGTSGSNEQFF. The CDR3 region has the DNA TGTGCCACTTCACAGTCCGGGACTAGCGGGAGCAATGAGCAGTTCTTC.